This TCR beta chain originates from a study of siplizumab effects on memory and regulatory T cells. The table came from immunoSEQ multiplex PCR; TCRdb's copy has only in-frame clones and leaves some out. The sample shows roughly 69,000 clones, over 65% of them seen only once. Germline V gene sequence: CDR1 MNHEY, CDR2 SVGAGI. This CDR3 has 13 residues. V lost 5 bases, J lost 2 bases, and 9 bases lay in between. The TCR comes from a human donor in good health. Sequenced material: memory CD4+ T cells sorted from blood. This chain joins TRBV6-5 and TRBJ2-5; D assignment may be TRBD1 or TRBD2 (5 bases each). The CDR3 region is CASSLWGQETQYF. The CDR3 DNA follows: TGTGCCAGCAGTCTTTGGGGGCAAGAGACCCAGTACTTC.